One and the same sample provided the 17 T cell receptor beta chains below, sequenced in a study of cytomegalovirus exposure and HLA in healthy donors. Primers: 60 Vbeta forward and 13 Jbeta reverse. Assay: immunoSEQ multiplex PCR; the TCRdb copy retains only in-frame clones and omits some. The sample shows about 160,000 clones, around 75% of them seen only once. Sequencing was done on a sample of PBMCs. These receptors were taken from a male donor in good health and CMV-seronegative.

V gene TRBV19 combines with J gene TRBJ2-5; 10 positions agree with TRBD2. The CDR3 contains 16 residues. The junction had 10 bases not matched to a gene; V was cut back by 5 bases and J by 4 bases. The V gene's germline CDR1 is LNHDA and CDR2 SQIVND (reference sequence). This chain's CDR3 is CASSRLAGAGRETQYF. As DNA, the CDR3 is TGTGCCAGTAGTCGTCTAGCGGGGGCTGGGAGAGAGACCCAGTACTTC.

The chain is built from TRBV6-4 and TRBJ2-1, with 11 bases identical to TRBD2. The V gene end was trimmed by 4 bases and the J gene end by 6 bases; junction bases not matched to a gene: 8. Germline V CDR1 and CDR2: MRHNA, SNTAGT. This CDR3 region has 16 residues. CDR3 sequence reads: CASSVGTSGGGNEQFF. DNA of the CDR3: TGTGCCAGCAGTGTCGGGACTAGCGGAGGGGGCAATGAGCAGTTCTTC.

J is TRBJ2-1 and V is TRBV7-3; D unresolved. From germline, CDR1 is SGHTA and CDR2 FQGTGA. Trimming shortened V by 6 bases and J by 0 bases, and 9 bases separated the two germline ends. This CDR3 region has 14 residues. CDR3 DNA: TGTGCCAGCAGTTACGATAGCTCCTACAATGAGCAGTTCTTC. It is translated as CASSYDSSYNEQFF.

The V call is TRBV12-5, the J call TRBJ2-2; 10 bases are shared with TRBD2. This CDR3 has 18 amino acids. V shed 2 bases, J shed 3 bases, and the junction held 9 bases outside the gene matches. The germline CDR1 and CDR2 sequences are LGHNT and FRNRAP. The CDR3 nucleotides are TGTGCTAGTGGTTTGTTCCTAGCGGGAGTTGAGGACACCGGGGAGCTGTTTTTT. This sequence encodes CASGLFLAGVEDTGELFF.

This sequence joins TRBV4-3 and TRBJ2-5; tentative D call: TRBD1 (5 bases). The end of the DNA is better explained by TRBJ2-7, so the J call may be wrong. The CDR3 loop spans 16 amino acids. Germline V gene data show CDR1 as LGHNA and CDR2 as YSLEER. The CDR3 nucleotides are TGCGCCAGCAGCCAAGAAGTGCCTAGGGGAAACTACGAGCAGTACTTC. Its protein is CASSQEVPRGNYEQYF.

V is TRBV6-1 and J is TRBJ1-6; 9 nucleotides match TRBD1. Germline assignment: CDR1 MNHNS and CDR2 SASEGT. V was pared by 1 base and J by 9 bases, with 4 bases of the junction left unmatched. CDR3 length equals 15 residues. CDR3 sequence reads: CASSEGGTGRSPLHF. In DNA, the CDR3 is TGTGCCAGCAGTGAAGGGGGGACAGGGCGTTCACCCCTCCACTTT.

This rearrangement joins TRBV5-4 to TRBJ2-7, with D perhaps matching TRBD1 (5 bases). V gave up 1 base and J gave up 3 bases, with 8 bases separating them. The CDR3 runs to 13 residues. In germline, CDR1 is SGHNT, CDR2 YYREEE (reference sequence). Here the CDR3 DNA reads TGTGCCAGCAGCTTGTCAGGGTACTACGAGCAGTACTTC. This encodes CASSLSGYYEQYF.

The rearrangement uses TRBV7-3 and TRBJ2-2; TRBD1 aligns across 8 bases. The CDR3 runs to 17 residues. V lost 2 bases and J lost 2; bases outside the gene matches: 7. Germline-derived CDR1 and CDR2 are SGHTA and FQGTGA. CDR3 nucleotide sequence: TGTGCCAGCAGCTTACTCCCGACAGGGGTAAACACCGGGGAGCTGTTTTTT. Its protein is CASSLLPTGVNTGELFF.

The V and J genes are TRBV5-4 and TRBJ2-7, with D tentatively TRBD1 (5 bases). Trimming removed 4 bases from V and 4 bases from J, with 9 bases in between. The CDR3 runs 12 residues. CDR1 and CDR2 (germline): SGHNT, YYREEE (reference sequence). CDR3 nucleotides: TGTGCCAGCAGCGAGACAGTATACGAGCAGTACTTC. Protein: CASSETVYEQYF.

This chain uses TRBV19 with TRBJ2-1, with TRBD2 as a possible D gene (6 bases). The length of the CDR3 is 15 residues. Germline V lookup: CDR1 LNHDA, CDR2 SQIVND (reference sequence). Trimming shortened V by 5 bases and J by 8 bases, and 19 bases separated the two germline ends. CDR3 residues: CASSLPWDSGYEQFF. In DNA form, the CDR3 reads TGTGCCAGTAGTCTACCCTGGGACTCCGGCTATGAGCAGTTCTTC.

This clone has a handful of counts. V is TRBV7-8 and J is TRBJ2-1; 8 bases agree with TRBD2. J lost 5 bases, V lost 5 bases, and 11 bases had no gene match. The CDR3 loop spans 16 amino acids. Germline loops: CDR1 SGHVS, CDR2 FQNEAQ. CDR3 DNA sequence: TGTGCCAGCAGCGCCCGGGGGGGAGGGGACCACAATGAGCAGTTCTTC. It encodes CASSARGGGDHNEQFF.

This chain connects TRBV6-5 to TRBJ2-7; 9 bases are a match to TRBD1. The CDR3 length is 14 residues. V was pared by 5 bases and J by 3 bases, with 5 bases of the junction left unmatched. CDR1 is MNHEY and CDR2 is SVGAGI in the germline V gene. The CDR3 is CASSPTGGSYEQYF. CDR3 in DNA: TGTGCCAGCAGTCCGACAGGGGGGAGCTACGAGCAGTACTTC.

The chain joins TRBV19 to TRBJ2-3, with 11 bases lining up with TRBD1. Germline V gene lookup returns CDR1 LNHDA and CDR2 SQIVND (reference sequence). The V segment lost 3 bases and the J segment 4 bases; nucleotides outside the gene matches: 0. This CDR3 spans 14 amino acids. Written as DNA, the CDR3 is TGTGCCAGTAGTATGGGACAGGGGGCAGATACGCAGTATTTT. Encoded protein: CASSMGQGADTQYF.

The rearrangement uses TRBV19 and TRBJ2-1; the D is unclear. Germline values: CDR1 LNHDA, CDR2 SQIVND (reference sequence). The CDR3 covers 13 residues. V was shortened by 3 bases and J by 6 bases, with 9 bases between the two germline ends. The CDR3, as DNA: TGTGCCAGTAGTATCATCCGGTCCAATGAGCAGTTCTTC. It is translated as CASSIIRSNEQFF.

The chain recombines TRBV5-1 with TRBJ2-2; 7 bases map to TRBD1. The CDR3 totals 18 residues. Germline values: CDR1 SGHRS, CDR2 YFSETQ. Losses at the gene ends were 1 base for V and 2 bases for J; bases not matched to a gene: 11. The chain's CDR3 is CASSLSVVNRGNTGELFF. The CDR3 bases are TGCGCCAGCAGCTTGTCCGTGGTAAACAGGGGAAACACCGGGGAGCTGTTTTTT.

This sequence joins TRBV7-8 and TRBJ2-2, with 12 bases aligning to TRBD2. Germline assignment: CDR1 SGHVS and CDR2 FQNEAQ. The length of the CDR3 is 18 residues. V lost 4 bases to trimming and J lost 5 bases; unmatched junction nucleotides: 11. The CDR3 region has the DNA TGTGCCAGCAGCTACGGACTAGCGGGAACCACCGTTACCGGGGAGCTGTTTTTT. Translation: CASSYGLAGTTVTGELFF.

The DNA of the CDR3 is TGCGCCAGCAGCTTGCAGGACAGGGAATACGAGCAGTACTTC. This sequence encodes CASSLQDREYEQYF. V usage is TRBV5-1 and J usage is TRBJ2-7; TRBD1 aligns across 8 bases. Germline CDR1 SGHRS, CDR2 YFSETQ. The CDR3 is made up of 14 amino acids. J gave up 4 bases and V 1 base, and 4 bases lay outside the gene matches.